Listed below are T cell receptor beta chains from one sample, sequenced in a study of T cell repertoires in cytomegalovirus infection. TCRdb re-called the reads through MiXCR, storing one row per CDR3 protein. The profile covers 200,000 to 300,000 distinct CDR3 sequences, with approximately 13% appearing a single time and under 2% taken by the ten largest. The sample consisted of PBMCs. These receptors all stem from a human donor in good health (CMV status not recorded). Some clones in this sample may be carry-over from other donors' samples. Each CDR3 is given with its conserved first and last residue. A D gene is named only where the DNA matches it firmly. Clone size is shown for a subset of rows, as once, few, many or a class of expanded clone.

TGCAGTTCCTATTCAGGGGGTCGGGAGACCCAGTACTTC	CSSYSGGRETQYF	TRBD1	TRBV20-1	few	TRBJ2-5
TGTGCCAGCCAACGCGAGCTAGCGGGAGGCGAGCAGTACTTC	CASQRELAGGEQYF	TRBD2	TRBV28	many	TRBJ2-7
TGTGCCAGCACCCCAGGGAACACCATATATTTT	CASTPGNTIYF	NA	TRBV12-3/TRBV12-4	few	TRBJ1-3
TGTGCCAGTGGCCGGACAGGGGAATCCTCTGGGGCCAACGTCCTGACTTTC	CASGRTGESSGANVLTF	TRBD1	TRBV6-5	NA	TRBJ2-6
TGTGCCATCAGTGATGGATTTGAAGCTTTCTTT	CAISDGFEAFF	NA	TRBV10-3	NA	TRBJ1-1
TGTGCCAGCAGCTCTTGGACTGGAGGGAACACTGAAGCTTTCTTT	CASSSWTGGNTEAFF	NA	TRBV7-2	many	TRBJ1-1
TGTGCCAGCACCGGGGGGGCCGGGGAGACCCAGTACTTC	CASTGGAGETQYF	TRBD2	TRBV11-2	NA	TRBJ2-5
TGTGCCAGCAGTCAGGCCAGGGGGAGGAATCAGCCCCAGCATTTT	CASSQARGRNQPQHF	TRBD1	TRBV7-2	many	TRBJ1-5
TGTGCCAGCAGTTTTTTATGGCCCAGTCAGCCCCAGCATTTT	CASSFLWPSQPQHF	NA	TRBV12-3/TRBV12-4	few	TRBJ1-5
TGTGCCAGCAGCTCAACAAGTACCGTTGAAGCTTTCTTT	CASSSTSTVEAFF	NA	TRBV6-1	many	TRBJ1-1
TGCAGTGCTAGAGTTTCTAGCGGGGGAGATGGGTACAATGAGCAGTTCTTC	CSARVSSGGDGYNEQFF	TRBD2	TRBV20-1	NA	TRBJ2-1
TGTGCCAGCGGCCTGACTTTGGAAGGAACTGAAGCTTTCTTT	CASGLTLEGTEAFF	NA	TRBV7-2	many	TRBJ1-1
TGCGCCAGCAGCCAAGTTTGGGGAAAAACAGGCGAGACCCAGTACTTC	CASSQVWGKTGETQYF	NA	TRBV4-1	NA	TRBJ2-5
TGTGCCAGCAGTCCCCCATCGGAGGGAGGGACTGAAGCTTTCTTT	CASSPPSEGGTEAFF	NA	TRBV28	many	TRBJ1-1
TGTGCCAGCAGCTCCCCTGGGACATGGAACACTGAAGCTTTCTTT	CASSSPGTWNTEAFF	NA	TRBV7-2	many	TRBJ1-1
TGTGCCAGCAGCTCCACAGGGGAGGGTGGCTACACCTTC	CASSSTGEGGYTF	TRBD1	TRBV7-2	many	TRBJ1-2
TGTGCCAGCAGTGACGCACCAGATACGCAGTATTTT	CASSDAPDTQYF	NA	TRBV6-2/TRBV6-3	many	TRBJ2-3
TGTGCCAGCAGTTCGCCGGGACAGGGGAAGGAGGGCTACACCTTC	CASSSPGQGKEGYTF	TRBD1	TRBV6-2/TRBV6-3	few	TRBJ1-2
TGCAGCGTTATCGGGACAGCGGAGACCCAGTACTTC	CSVIGTAETQYF	TRBD1	TRBV29-1	NA	TRBJ2-5
TGTGCCAGCAGCCAACACCCACGACCTGAGCAGTTCTTC	CASSQHPRPEQFF	NA	TRBV3-1	few	TRBJ2-1